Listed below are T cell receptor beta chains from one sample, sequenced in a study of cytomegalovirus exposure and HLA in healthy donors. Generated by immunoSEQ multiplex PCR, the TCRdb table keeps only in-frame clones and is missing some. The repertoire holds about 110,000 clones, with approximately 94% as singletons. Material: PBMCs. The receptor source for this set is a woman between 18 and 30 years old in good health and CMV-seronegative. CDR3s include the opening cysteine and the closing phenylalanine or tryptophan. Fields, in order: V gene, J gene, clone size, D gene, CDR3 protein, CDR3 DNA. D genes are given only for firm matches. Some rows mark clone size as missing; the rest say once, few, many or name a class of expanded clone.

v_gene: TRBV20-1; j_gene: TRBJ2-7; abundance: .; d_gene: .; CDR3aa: CSAMGGEQYF; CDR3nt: TGCAGTGCGATGGGGGGCGAGCAGTACTTC
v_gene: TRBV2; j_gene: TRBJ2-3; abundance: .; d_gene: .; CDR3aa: CASRLEAVGYADTQYF; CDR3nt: TGTGCCAGCAGATTAGAAGCGGTGGGTTACGCAGATACGCAGTATTTT
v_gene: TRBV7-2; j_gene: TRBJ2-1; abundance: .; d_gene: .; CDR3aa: CASSLVRLGEQFF; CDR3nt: TGTGCCAGCAGCTTGGTGAGACTCGGCGAGCAGTTCTTC
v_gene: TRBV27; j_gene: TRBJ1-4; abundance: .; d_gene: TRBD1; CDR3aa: CASTTGTGGPATNEKLFF; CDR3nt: TGTGCCAGCACAACCGGGACAGGGGGACCTGCAACTAATGAAAAACTGTTTTTT
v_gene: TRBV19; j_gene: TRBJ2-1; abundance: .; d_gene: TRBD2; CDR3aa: CASSIYGGERVEQFF; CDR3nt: TGTGCCAGTAGTATCTACGGGGGGGAGCGGGTTGAGCAGTTCTTC
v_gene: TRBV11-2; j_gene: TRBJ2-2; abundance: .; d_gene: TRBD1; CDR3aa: CASSLDLGQGIGGGELFF; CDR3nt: TGTGCCAGCAGCTTAGACCTCGGACAGGGAATAGGGGGCGGGGAGCTGTTTTTT
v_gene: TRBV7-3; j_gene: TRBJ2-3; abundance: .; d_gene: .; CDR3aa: CASSLISLTDTQYF; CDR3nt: TGTGCCAGCAGCTTAATATCCCTCACAGATACGCAGTATTTT
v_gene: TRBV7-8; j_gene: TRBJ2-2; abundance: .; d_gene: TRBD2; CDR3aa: CASSILAGAITGELFF; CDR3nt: TGTGCCAGCAGTATCCTAGCGGGGGCGATCACCGGGGAGCTGTTTTTT
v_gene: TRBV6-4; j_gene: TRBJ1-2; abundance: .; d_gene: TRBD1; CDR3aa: CASSQETGGGHGYTF; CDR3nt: TGTGCCAGCAGCCAAGAAACAGGGGGCGGACATGGCTACACCTTC
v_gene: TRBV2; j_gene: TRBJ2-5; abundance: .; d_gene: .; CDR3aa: CASSDNRAGETQYF; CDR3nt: TGTGCCAGCAGCGATAACAGGGCTGGAGAGACCCAGTACTTC
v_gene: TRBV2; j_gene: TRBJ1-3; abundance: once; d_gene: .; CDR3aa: CATRGAGFLSSGNTIYF; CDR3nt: TGTGCCACCAGGGGCGCGGGTTTCTTGAGCTCTGGAAACACCATATATTTT
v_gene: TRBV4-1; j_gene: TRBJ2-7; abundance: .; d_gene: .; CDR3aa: CASSQGASGYEQYF; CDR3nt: TGCGCCAGCAGCCAAGGTGCCAGTGGCTACGAGCAGTACTTC
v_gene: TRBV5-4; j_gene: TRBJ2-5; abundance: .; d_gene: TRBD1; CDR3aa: CASSQTGYQETQYF; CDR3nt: TGTGCCAGCAGCCAGACAGGGTACCAAGAGACCCAGTACTTC
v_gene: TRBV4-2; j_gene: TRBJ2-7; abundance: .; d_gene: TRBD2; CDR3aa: CASSQVAGRVEQYF; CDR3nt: TGTGCCAGCAGCCAAGTAGCTGGGAGGGTGGAGCAGTACTTC
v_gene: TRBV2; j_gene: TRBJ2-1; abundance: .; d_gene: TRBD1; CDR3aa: CASSATGGRNEQFF; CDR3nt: TGTGCCAGCAGTGCAACAGGGGGCCGCAATGAGCAGTTCTTC
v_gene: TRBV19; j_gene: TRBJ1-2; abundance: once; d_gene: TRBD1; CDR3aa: CASSTTGTGYGYTF; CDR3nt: TGTGCCAGTAGCACCACCGGGACAGGATATGGCTACACCTTC
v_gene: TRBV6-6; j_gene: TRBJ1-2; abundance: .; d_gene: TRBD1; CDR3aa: CASSPTGNTYGYTF; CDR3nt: TGTGCCAGCAGCCCGACAGGGAACACCTATGGCTACACCTTC
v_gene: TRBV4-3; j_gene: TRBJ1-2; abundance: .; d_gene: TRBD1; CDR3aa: CASSQDRIQGGGYTF; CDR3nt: TGCGCCAGCAGCCAAGATCGGATTCAAGGGGGCGGCTACACCTTC
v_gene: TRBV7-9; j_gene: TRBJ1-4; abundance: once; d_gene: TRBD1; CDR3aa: CASIPSDRGPEKLFF; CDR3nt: TGTGCCAGCATCCCCTCAGACAGGGGGCCTGAAAAACTGTTTTTT
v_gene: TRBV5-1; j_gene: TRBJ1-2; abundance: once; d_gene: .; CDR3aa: CASSLGTNRVNYGYTF; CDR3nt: TGCGCCAGCAGCTTAGGGACAAACAGGGTAAACTATGGCTACACCTTC
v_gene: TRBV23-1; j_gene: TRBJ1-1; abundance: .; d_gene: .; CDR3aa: CASSQSRGEGMNTEAFF; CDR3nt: TGCGCCAGCAGTCAATCTCGGGGAGAAGGAATGAACACTGAAGCTTTCTTT
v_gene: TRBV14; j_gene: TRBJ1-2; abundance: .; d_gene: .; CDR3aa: CASSPGQYGYTF; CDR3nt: TGTGCCAGCAGCCCAGGACAGTATGGCTACACCTTC
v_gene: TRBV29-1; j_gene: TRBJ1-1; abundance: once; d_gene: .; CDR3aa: CSVVRPMNTEAFF; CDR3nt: TGCAGCGTTGTGAGGCCCATGAACACTGAAGCTTTCTTT
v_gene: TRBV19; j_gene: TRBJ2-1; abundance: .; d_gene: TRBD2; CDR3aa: CASSTRGSVIVAPSERGSEQFF; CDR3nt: TGTGCCAGTAGTACGCGCGGGTCCGTAATTGTAGCCCCGTCGGAGCGGGGTAGTGAGCAGTTCTTC
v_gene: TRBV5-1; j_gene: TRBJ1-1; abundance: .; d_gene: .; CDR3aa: CASSFDNPNTEAFF; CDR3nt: TGCGCCAGCAGCTTTGACAACCCGAACACTGAAGCTTTCTTT
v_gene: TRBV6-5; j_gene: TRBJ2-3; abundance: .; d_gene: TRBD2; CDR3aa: CASSRLAGRTDTQYF; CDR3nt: TGTGCCAGCAGCCGACTAGCGGGGAGGACAGATACGCAGTATTTT
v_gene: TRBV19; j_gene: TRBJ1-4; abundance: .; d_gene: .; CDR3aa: CASSSRTTGEKLFF; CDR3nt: TGTGCCAGTAGTTCGAGGACTACGGGGGAAAAACTGTTTTTT
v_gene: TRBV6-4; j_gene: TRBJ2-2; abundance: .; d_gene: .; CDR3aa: CASSEGGLTNTGELFF; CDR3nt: TGTGCCAGCAGTGAAGGTGGGCTAACAAACACCGGGGAGCTGTTTTTT
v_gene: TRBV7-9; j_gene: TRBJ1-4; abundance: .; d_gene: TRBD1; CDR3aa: CASEGAGANEKLFF; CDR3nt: TGTGCCAGCGAGGGGGCCGGGGCTAATGAAAAACTGTTTTTT
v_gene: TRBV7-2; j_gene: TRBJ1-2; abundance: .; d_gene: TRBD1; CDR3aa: CASSRGGAGGYTF; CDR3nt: TGTGCCAGCAGCCGAGGGGGCGCGGGGGGCTACACCTTC
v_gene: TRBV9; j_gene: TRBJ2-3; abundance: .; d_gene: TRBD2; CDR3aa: CASSASGGTDTQYF; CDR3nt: TGTGCCAGCAGCGCTAGCGGGGGCACAGATACGCAGTATTTT
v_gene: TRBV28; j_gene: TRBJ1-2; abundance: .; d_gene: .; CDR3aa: CASSPQIGYTF; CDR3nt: TGTGCCAGCAGTCCACAAATCGGCTACACCTTC
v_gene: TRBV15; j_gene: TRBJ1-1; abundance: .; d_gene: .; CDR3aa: CATSRDWVGGGGRAFF; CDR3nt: TGTGCCACCAGCAGAGATTGGGTAGGCGGAGGTGGACGAGCTTTCTTT
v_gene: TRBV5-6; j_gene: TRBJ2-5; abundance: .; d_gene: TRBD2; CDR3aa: CASSRGTTAERAQYF; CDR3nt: TGTGCCAGCAGCCGCGGGACTACCGCTGAAAGGGCCCAGTACTTC
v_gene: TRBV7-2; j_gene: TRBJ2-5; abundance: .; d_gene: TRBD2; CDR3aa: CASSVSRGTSSKAETQYF; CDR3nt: TGTGCCAGCAGCGTCTCCCGCGGGACTAGCTCAAAGGCGGAGACCCAGTACTTC